This T cell receptor beta chain was profiled in a study of blood T cell repertoires in COVID-19. Overall study: Some COVID-19 samples were acute and others convalescent; all came from the United States, Italy and Spain.

The assay was immunoSEQ multiplex PCR, and TCRdb's table has in-frame clones only and misses some. The sample lists some 320,000 clones, under 90% seen once, with more than 9.5% in the top ten. V lost 4 bases to trimming and J lost 7 bases, with 16 bases between them. The CDR3 runs 14 residues. Germline loops: CDR1 MGHRA, CDR2 YSYEKL. V gene TRBV4-1 combines with J gene TRBJ1-2, with D possibly matching TRBD1 (6 bases). This receptor was taken from a woman aged 25 to 39 with COVID-19, enrolled during active disease. The sequencing input was peripheral blood. CDR3 protein: CASSPGGAGSGYTF. As DNA, the CDR3 is TGCGCCAGCAGCCCGGGGGGGGCGGGAAGTGGCTACACCTTC.